This is a list of T cell receptor beta chains from one sample in a study of blood T cell repertoires in COVID-19. Sequencing used immunoSEQ multiplex PCR; TCRdb keeps in-frame clones, though not all of them. The table includes 300,000 to 350,000 clones, roughly 87% detected once. Sequencing was done on a sample of peripheral blood. The receptor set was obtained from a man aged 25-45 years with COVID-19, enrolled during active disease. Each CDR3 is given with its conserved first and last residue. D genes are given only for firm matches. Expanded clones get a size class; other rows say once, few or many, or leave the size out.

TRBJ2-1 TRBD2 TRBV25-1 once TGTGCCAGCAGTGGAGGACCGGGCCAGCGGGATCGGAATGAGCAGTTCTTC CASSGGPGQRDRNEQFF
TRBJ1-3 TRBD1 TRBV18 - TGTGCCAGCTCACCCATATTTCCTCCGGGACAGGGATCTGGAAACACCATATATTTT CASSPIFPPGQGSGNTIYF
TRBJ1-6 - TRBV28 - TGTGCCAGCAGTTTATTCCCAGGGAGGAATAATTCACCCCTCCACTTT CASSLFPGRNNSPLHF
TRBJ1-3 - TRBV4-1 - TGCGCCAGCAGCCCCGCAGGGGTCCCCAACTCTGGAAACACCATATATTTT CASSPAGVPNSGNTIYF
TRBJ2-2 - TRBV11-2 - TGTGCCAGCAGCTTAGACTCTGTCCAGGGCGGGATGAACACCGGGGAGCTGTTTTTT CASSLDSVQGGMNTGELFF
TRBJ1-1 TRBD1 TRBV6-5 - TGTGCCAGCAGCCTTTACGGACAGGGAAACACTGAAGCTTTCTTT CASSLYGQGNTEAFF
TRBJ2-1 TRBD2 TRBV7-2 - TGTGCCAGCAGCCCCCTGGGACTAGCCTACAATGAGCAGTTCTTC CASSPLGLAYNEQFF
TRBJ2-7 - TRBV15 - TGTGCCACCAGCCTGGACAGCGGCAACGAGCAGTACTTC CATSLDSGNEQYF
TRBJ1-5 TRBD1 TRBV6-2/TRBV6-3 once TGTGCCAGCAGTTACGAGGACAGGGCCGATCAGCCCCAGCATTTT CASSYEDRADQPQHF
TRBJ1-1 - TRBV6-5 - TGTGCCAGCACCAACCTGCGCGGTAACACTGAAGCTTTCTTT CASTNLRGNTEAFF
TRBJ2-1 - TRBV7-9 - TGTGCCAGCAGCAAAGAGGCAGGGGACTACAATGAGCAGTTCTTC CASSKEAGDYNEQFF
TRBJ2-7 TRBD2 TRBV3-1/TRBV3-2 once TGTGCCAGCAGCCAAGTAGCCCTAGCGGGGGGGCCTCTGTACTTC CASSQVALAGGPLYF
TRBJ2-7 TRBD1 TRBV6-5 - TGTGCCAGCAGGAAGGGGCAGGGGGTGGCCTACGAGCAGTACTTC CASRKGQGVAYEQYF
TRBJ1-2 - TRBV9 - TGTGCCAGCAGCCCAGGACAGTACGGCTACACCTTC CASSPGQYGYTF
TRBJ2-2 TRBD1 TRBV5-6 - TGTGCCAGCAGCCCCCCGGACAGGTCTAACACCGGGGAGCTGTTTTTT CASSPPDRSNTGELFF
TRBJ1-6 TRBD1 TRBV19 - TGTGCCAGCAGAAACCGGGACAGGGACACACCCCTCCACTTT CASRNRDRDTPLHF
TRBJ1-3 - TRBV28 - TGTGCCAGCTCGAAGGACAGCTCTGGAAACACCATATATTTT CASSKDSSGNTIYF
TRBJ2-3 TRBD1 TRBV4-1 - TGCGCCAGCAGCCAACCAGGGGGCCATAGCACAGATACGCAGTATTTT CASSQPGGHSTDTQYF
TRBJ2-7 TRBD1 TRBV7-2 - TGTGCCAGCAGCGCCCGGACAGGGACCTACGAGCAGTACTTC CASSARTGTYEQYF
TRBJ1-2 - TRBV4-1 once TGCGCCAGCAGCCAAGAAACTCGACAGCCCTGGGATGGCTACACCTTC CASSQETRQPWDGYTF
TRBJ1-2 TRBD1 TRBV18 - TGTGCCAGCTCACTTATCGCGGACAGGGTCTCGAGTGGCTACACCTTC CASSLIADRVSSGYTF
TRBJ2-6 TRBD2 TRBV5-1 - TGCGCCAGCACGGCTAGCGGATCTGGGGCCAACGTCCTGACTTTC CASTASGSGANVLTF
TRBJ1-6 - TRBV2 - TGTGCCACCACCCGAGCCCCGTCTTCACCCCTCCACTTT CATTRAPSSPLHF
TRBJ1-1 - TRBV6-2/TRBV6-3 - TGTGCCAGCAGTTACTCGATTGCTCAGGGACTAGGGGGAGCTTTCTTT CASSYSIAQGLGGAFF
TRBJ2-7 - TRBV28 once TGTGCCAGCAGTGCCGGGGTCTACGAGCAGTACTTC CASSAGVYEQYF
TRBJ1-5 - TRBV19 - TGTGCCAGTAGTTGGAGAAGTGCCAGCAATCAGCCCCAGCATTTT CASSWRSASNQPQHF
TRBJ1-1 TRBD1 TRBV5-1 - TGCGCCAGCAGCCTGGACAGGCTTACTGAAGCTTTCTTT CASSLDRLTEAFF
TRBJ2-2 - TRBV11-2 few TGTGCCAGCAGCTTAGATTTGGCAAACACCGGGGAGCTGTTTTTT CASSLDLANTGELFF
TRBJ2-3 TRBD1 TRBV5-1 - TGCGCCAGCAGCCAAAGACCCGTGGGACAGGGAAGGTTTGGCACAGATACGCAGTATTTT CASSQRPVGQGRFGTDTQYF
TRBJ1-5 TRBD1 TRBV6-2/TRBV6-3 - TGTGCCAGCAGTTACTCAGGGGGCCAGTTCAATCAGCCCCAGCATTTT CASSYSGGQFNQPQHF
TRBJ2-5 - TRBV4-3 once TGCGCCAGCAGCCCTCAGCGGGTACGCCAAGAGACCCAGTACTTC CASSPQRVRQETQYF
TRBJ2-7 TRBD1 TRBV28 once TGTGCCAGCAGAACCGGGACAGGGTTCCACGAGCAGTACTTC CASRTGTGFHEQYF
TRBJ2-7 TRBD1 TRBV7-2 - TGTGCCAGCAGCTGGGGGACAGGGTCCTCCTACGAGCAGTACTTC CASSWGTGSSYEQYF
TRBJ2-2 TRBD1 TRBV24-1 - TGTGCCACCAGTGGCATCACAGGGGGTAACACCGGGGAGCTGTTTTTT CATSGITGGNTGELFF
TRBJ2-2 TRBD2 TRBV9 - TGTGCCAGCAGCGGAGCTAGCGGGGTGGCTATAAACACCGGGGAGCTGTTTTTT CASSGASGVAINTGELFF
TRBJ2-1 - TRBV20-1 - TGCAGTGCTAGTCGGGGGGCTGCCTACAATGAGCAGTTCTTC CSASRGAAYNEQFF